Below, 24 T cell receptor beta chains from the same sample are listed, as sequenced in a study of cytotoxic CD8 clonotypes in ibrutinib-treated CLL. The method was immunoSEQ multiplex PCR; TCRdb's version includes in-frame clones alone and lacks a portion of them. The sample records 30,000 to 40,000 clones, just over 70% being singletons. Sequencing used PBMCs, obtained at disease progression, from a patient treated with ibrutinib. These receptors came from a human donor with chronic lymphocytic leukemia.

The J gene is TRBJ2-7, the V gene TRBV4-1; TRBD2 agrees at 7 bases. CDR1 is MGHRA, CDR2 YSYEKL, per germline. This CDR3 region has 15 residues. The V segment lost 4 bases and the J segment 3 bases; nucleotides outside the gene matches: 9. CDR3 nucleotide sequence: TGCGCCAGCAGCCGAGAAGGGACTACCCACTACGAGCAGTACTTC. Encoded protein: CASSREGTTHYEQYF.

The CDR3 is CASSYGGYNSPLHF. CDR3 DNA: TGTGCCAGCAGTTACGGGGGGTATAATTCACCCCTCCACTTT. The chain is built from TRBV6-5 and TRBJ1-6, with a tentative D call TRBD1 (5 bases). Per the germline V gene, CDR1 is MNHEY and CDR2 is SVGAGI. Trimming removed 2 bases from V and 4 bases from J, with 6 bases in between. CDR3 length equals 14 residues.

This clone has a single count. V usage is TRBV21-1 and J usage is TRBJ2-1. TRBV21-1 is a listed pseudogene. The CDR3 is 16 amino acids. The CDR3 here is CASSKVVGGEGNEQFF. DNA for the CDR3: TGTGCCAGCAGCAAAGTTGTTGGGGGAGAAGGCAATGAGCAGTTCTTC.

The V and J genes are TRBV6-5 and TRBJ2-1; TRBD2 aligns across 8 bases. This CDR3 is built from 15 residues. Germline CDR1 reads MNHEY; CDR2 reads SVGAGI. After removal of 2 bases from V and 9 bases from J, the junction contained 9 bases not matched to a gene. For the CDR3, the DNA is TGTGCCAGCAGTTACGGGGGGACTAGTGGCGGTGAGCAGTTCTTC. It encodes CASSYGGTSGGEQFF.

The chain combines TRBV21-1 with TRBJ2-7; the table calls TRBD1, which could not be checked here. TRBV21-1 is marked as a pseudogene. The CDR3 spans 16 residues. CDR3 protein: CASSDITGGLPYEQYF. The CDR3 DNA is TGTGCCAGCAGCGACATAACAGGGGGATTACCCTACGAGCAGTACTTC.

The chain combines TRBV28 with TRBJ2-1; D is tentatively TRBD1 or TRBD2 (5 bases each). Trimming cost V 3 bases and J 8 bases, with 14 bases left between them. CDR3 length: 14 amino acids. Germline CDR1 reads MDHEN; CDR2 reads SYDVKM. CDR3 in amino acids: CASSFRGVIYEQFF. CDR3 nucleotides: TGTGCCAGCAGTTTTAGGGGAGTCATTTATGAGCAGTTCTTC.

This clone was seen just once. The gene calls are TRBV5-6 and TRBJ2-1; 8 bases line up with TRBD2. The CDR3 is made up of 17 amino acids. J gave up 8 bases and V 2 bases, and 15 bases lay outside the gene matches. The V gene's germline CDR1 is SGHDT and CDR2 YYEEEE. CDR3 sequence reads: CASSFPSGLIRGDEQFF. CDR3 DNA: TGTGCCAGCAGCTTCCCTAGCGGGCTCATCCGGGGCGATGAGCAGTTCTTC. Full variable domain (outside the CDR3, taken from reference TRBV5-6 and TRBJ2-1): DAGVTQSPTHLIKTRGQQVTLRCSPKSGHDTVSWYQQALGQGPQFIFQYYEEEERQRGNFPDRFSGHQFPNYSSELNVNALLLGDSALYLCASSFPSGLIRGDEQFFGPGTRLTVL.

J is TRBJ2-1 and V is TRBV2; the D is unclear. The germline V and J ends were trimmed by 2 bases and 10 bases, with 15 bases remaining between them. Per germline, CDR1 SNHLY and CDR2 FYNNEI. This CDR3 contains 14 residues. The CDR3 spells CASSENSDRTEQFF. The CDR3 coding sequence is TGTGCCAGCAGTGAAAACAGTGACCGCACCGAGCAGTTCTTC.

In its sample, this clone was seen a few times. This chain connects TRBV7-6 to TRBJ2-5; D ambiguous. Germline lookup yields CDR1 SGHVS and CDR2 FNYEAQ. The V end lost 3 bases, the J end lost 5 bases, and 7 bases lay between the germline ends. The CDR3 has 12 amino acids. In nucleotides, the CDR3 is TGTGCCAGCAGCTTGGATGGGGAGACCCAGTACTTC. Its protein is CASSLDGETQYF.

V and J are TRBV18 and TRBJ2-1; TRBD2 matches 14 bases. The V gene's germline CDR1 is KGHSH and CDR2 LQKENI. V lost 3 bases, J lost 7 bases, and 5 bases stayed unmatched. The CDR3 consists of 16 residues. The CDR3 nucleotides read TGTGCCAGCTCACCCAGACTAGCGGGGGGGAAAAATGAGCAGTTCTTC. It codes for CASSPRLAGGKNEQFF.

The chain employs TRBV19 and TRBJ1-2; D unresolved. The ends were cut back, 2 bases at V and 0 bases at J, with 16 bases in the middle. Germline V gene data show CDR1 as LNHDA and CDR2 as SQIVND (reference sequence). This CDR3 has 17 amino acids. The CDR3 nucleotides are TGTGCCAGTAGTATATTAGCGTGGGCAGACACTAACTATGGCTACACCTTC. It yields the protein CASSILAWADTNYGYTF.

The rearrangement uses TRBV11-2 and TRBJ2-1, with a weak D call TRBD2 (7 bases). V lost 4 bases and J lost 5, with 18 bases in between. Germline CDR1 SGHAT, CDR2 FQNNGV. The CDR3 spans 16 residues. The CDR3 region is CASSSPTGGRNNEQFF. Written as DNA, the CDR3 is TGTGCCAGCAGCTCCCCTACCGGGGGGCGCAACAATGAGCAGTTCTTC. The whole variable domain, remainder taken from reference TRBV11-2 and TRBJ2-1, is EAGVAQSPRYKIIEKRQSVAFWCNPISGHATLYWYQQILGQGPKLLIQFQNNGVVDDSQLPKDRFSAERLKGVDSTLKIQPAKLEDSAVYLCASSSPTGGRNNEQFFGPGTRLTVL.

Only a few counts were recorded for this clone. The chain recombines TRBV6-6 with TRBJ2-7, with TRBD2 identical over 9 bases. The CDR3 totals 15 residues. J gave up 4 bases and V 6 bases, and 10 bases lay outside the gene matches. Germline CDR1 reads MNHNY; CDR2 reads SVGAGI (reference sequence). The CDR3 coding sequence is TGTGCCAGCAGCGCCGCGCTAGCGGGAAGTTACGAGCAGTACTTC. This sequence encodes CASSAALAGSYEQYF.

The chain couples TRBV27 to TRBJ2-5, with D possibly TRBD2 on 7 matching bases. The CDR3 contains 17 residues. The V end was cut by 6 bases, the J end by 4 bases, with 24 bases between. CDR1 and CDR2 (germline): MNHEY, SMNVEV (reference sequence). As DNA, the CDR3 is TGTGCCAGCAGAAACCTTTATAGGGGGGGCCTGGGAGAGACCCAGTACTTC. Amino acids: CASRNLYRGGLGETQYF.

This chain uses TRBV23-1 with TRBJ2-5, with 8 bases aligning to TRBD1. TRBV23-1 is an ORF for which the function is uncertain. The V gene end was trimmed by 6 bases and the J gene end by 3 bases; junction bases not matched to a gene: 6. This CDR3 spans 14 amino acids. The CDR3 DNA is TGCGCCAGCAGCGAAAGACAGGGGAAAGAGACCCAGTACTTC. As protein: CASSERQGKETQYF.

J is TRBJ2-7 and V is TRBV6-5, with D unresolved. The CDR3 contains 15 residues. Germline-derived CDR1 and CDR2 are MNHEY and SVGAGI. Trimming left V 4 bases short and J 3 bases short, with 16 bases between. CDR3 bases: TGTGCCAGCAGTTCCCTATCCCTCAGCATCTACGAGCAGTACTTC. Translation: CASSSLSLSIYEQYF.

The chain combines TRBV5-1 with TRBJ1-4, with TRBD1 matching 8 bases. CDR1 and CDR2 (germline): SGHRS, YFSETQ. The V and J ends lost 4 bases and 8 bases, in that order; junction bases with no gene match: 7. The CDR3 length is 14 residues. CDR3 in DNA: TGCGCCAGCAGCGCGACAGGGGCGGGGGAAAAACTGTTTTTT. This sequence encodes CASSATGAGEKLFF.

The chain recombines TRBV7-2 with TRBJ1-5; 9 bases line up with TRBD1. Germline V gene lookup returns CDR1 SGHTA and CDR2 FQGNSA. V was pared by 4 bases and J by 2 bases, with 6 bases of the junction left unmatched. The CDR3 totals 16 residues. The CDR3 sequence is CASSSGTGLGNQPQHF. The CDR3 DNA follows: TGTGCCAGCAGCTCCGGGACAGGGCTTGGCAATCAGCCCCAGCATTTT.

The rearrangement links TRBV28 to TRBJ1-1; D remains ambiguous. The germline V gene has CDR1 MDHEN and CDR2 SYDVKM. This CDR3 has 17 residues. The V and J ends lost 2 bases and 0 bases respectively, with 16 bases between them. The CDR3 loop reads CASSLSLLIRLNTEAFF. Written as DNA, the CDR3 is TGTGCCAGCAGTTTAAGTCTCTTGATCAGGTTGAACACTGAAGCTTTCTTT.

The chain uses TRBV11-1 and TRBJ1-3, with D uncertain. Germline loops: CDR1 SGHAT, CDR2 FQDESV (reference sequence). The CDR3 runs 11 residues. V dropped 6 bases and J dropped 4 bases, with 4 bases sitting between them. The CDR3 sequence is CASRGGNTIYF. CDR3 bases: TGTGCCAGCAGGGGGGGAAACACCATATATTTT.

This clone was observed once. The chain links TRBV11-2 to TRBJ2-2, with D uncertain. Trimming removed 3 bases at V and 3 bases at J, with 14 bases between. From germline, CDR1 is SGHAT and CDR2 FQNNGV. There are 16 residues in the CDR3. The CDR3 bases are TGTGCCAGCAGCTTTCTCCGGAGCCCGCACACCGGGGAGCTGTTTTTT. Protein product: CASSFLRSPHTGELFF.

The rearrangement uses TRBV30 and TRBJ2-5, with 7 bases that match TRBD1. This CDR3 spans 14 amino acids. The germline CDR1 and CDR2 sequences are GTSNPN and SVGIG (reference sequence). Germline trimming cut 0 bases from V and 3 bases from J; bases unmatched to any gene: 4. The chain's CDR3 is CAWSVQGGEETQYF. The CDR3 bases are TGTGCCTGGAGTGTACAAGGGGGCGAAGAGACCCAGTACTTC.

V gene TRBV19 combines with J gene TRBJ2-2; D gene unclear. With 7 bases removed from V and 5 bases from J, the gap between germline ends came to 14 bases. CDR3 length: 14 residues. CDR1 and CDR2 from the germline V gene are LNHDA and SQIVND (reference sequence). The CDR3 loop reads CASIALGLTGELFF. In nucleotides, the CDR3 is TGTGCCAGTATCGCCCTAGGTCTGACCGGGGAGCTGTTTTTT.

J is TRBJ2-3 and V is TRBV5-1; maybe TRBD2 (5 bases). The CDR3 is made up of 14 amino acids. Germline V lookup: CDR1 SGHRS, CDR2 YFSETQ. V was clipped by 2 bases and J by 6 bases, with 13 bases between them. CDR3: CASSLVEGLDTQYF. CDR3 DNA: TGCGCCAGCAGCTTAGTCGAGGGCTTGGATACGCAGTATTTT.